This entry concerns a single TCR beta chain. This entry comes from a study of OX40 agonist ivuxolimab in advanced cancers. Across the whole study: The dose of intravenous ivuxolimab that patients received every 2 weeks ranged from 0.01 to 10 mg/kg. Past anti-PD-1, anti-PD-L1 or anti-CTLA-4 therapy was accepted, and around 40% had received some.

The CDR3 is 15 amino acids. CDR1 and CDR2 (germline): MGHRA, YSYEKL. V lost 3 bases and J 4 bases, leaving 15 bases between the germline ends. The cohort excluded patients with autoimmune disease history or systemic immunosuppression. Method: immunoSEQ multiplex PCR; TCRdb's copy keeps in-frame clones and lacks some. The table has tens of thousands of clones, roughly three quarters seen once. The chain employs TRBV4-1 and TRBJ1-2, with D unresolved. The starting material was CD4+ or CD8+ T cells sorted from blood, obtained in a trial of the OX40 agonist ivuxolimab. This clonotype originated in an adult with an advanced solid tumor such as melanoma, head and neck, liver or kidney cancer. The CDR3 is CASSQGPGGVYGYTF. CDR3 DNA sequence: TGCGCCAGCAGCCAGGGCCCCGGCGGCGTCTATGGCTACACCTTC.